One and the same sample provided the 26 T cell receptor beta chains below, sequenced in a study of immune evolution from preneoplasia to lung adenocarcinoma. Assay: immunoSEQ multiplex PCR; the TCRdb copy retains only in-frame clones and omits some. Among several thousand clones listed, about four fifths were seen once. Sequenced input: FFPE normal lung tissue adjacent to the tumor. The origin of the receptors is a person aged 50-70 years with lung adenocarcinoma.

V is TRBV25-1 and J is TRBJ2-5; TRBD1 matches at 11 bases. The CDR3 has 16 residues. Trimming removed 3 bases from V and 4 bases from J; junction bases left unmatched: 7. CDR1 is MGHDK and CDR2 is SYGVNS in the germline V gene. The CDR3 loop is CASSELGTGGTETQYF. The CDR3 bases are TGTGCCAGCAGTGAGCTTGGGACAGGGGGGACAGAGACCCAGTACTTC.

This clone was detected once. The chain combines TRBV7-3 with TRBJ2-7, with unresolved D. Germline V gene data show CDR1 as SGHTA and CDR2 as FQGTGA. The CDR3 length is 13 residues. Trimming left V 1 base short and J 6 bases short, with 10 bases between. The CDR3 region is CASSLMAQFEQYF. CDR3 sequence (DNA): TGTGCCAGCAGCTTAATGGCCCAGTTCGAGCAGTACTTC.

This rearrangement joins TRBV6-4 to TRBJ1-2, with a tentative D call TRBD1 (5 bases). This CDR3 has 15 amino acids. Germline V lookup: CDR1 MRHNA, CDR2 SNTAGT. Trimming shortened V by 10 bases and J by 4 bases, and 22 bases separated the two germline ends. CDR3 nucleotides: TGTGCCATGCCCCCTGGGATACTTGGGGGCTATGGCTACACCTTC. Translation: CAMPPGILGGYGYTF.

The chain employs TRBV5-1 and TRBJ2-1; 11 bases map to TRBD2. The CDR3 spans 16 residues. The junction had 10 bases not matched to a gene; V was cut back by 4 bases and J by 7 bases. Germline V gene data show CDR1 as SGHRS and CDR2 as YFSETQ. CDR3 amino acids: CASSPPTSGSRNEQFF. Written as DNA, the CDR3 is TGCGCCAGCAGCCCACCCACTAGCGGGAGTCGGAATGAGCAGTTCTTC.

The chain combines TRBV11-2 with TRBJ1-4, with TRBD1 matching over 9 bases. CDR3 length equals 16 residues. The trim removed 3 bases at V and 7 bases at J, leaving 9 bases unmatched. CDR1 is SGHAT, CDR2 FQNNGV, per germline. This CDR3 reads CASSLTHRGPGEKLFF. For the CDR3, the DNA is TGTGCCAGCAGCTTGACCCACAGGGGGCCTGGTGAAAAACTGTTTTTT.

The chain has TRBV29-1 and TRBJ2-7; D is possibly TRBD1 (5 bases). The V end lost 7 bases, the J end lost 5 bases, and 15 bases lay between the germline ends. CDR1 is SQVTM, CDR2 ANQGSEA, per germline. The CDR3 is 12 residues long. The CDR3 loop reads CSACQGDHEQYF. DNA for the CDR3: TGCAGCGCGTGCCAGGGCGACCACGAGCAGTACTTC.

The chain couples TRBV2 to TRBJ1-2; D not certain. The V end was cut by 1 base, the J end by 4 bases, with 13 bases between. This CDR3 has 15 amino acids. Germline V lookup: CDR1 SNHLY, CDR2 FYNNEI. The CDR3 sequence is CASSEGRTGIYGYTF. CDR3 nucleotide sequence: TGTGCCAGCAGTGAAGGGAGGACGGGCATCTATGGCTACACCTTC.

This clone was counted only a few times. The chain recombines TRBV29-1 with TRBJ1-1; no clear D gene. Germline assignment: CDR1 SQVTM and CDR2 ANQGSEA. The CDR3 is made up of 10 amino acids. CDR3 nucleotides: TGCAGTGCAAAATACACTGAAGCTTTCTTT. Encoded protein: CSAKYTEAFF. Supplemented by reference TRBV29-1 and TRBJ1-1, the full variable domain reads SAVISQKPSRDICQRGTSLTIQCQVDSQVTMMFWYRQQPGQSLTLIATANQGSEATYESGFVIDKFPISRPNLTFSTLTVSNMSPEDSSIYLCSAKYTEAFFGQGTRLTVV.

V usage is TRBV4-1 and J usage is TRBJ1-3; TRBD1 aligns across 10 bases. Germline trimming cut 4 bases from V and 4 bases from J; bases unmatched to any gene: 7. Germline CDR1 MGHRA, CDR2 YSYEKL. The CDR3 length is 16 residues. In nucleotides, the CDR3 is TGCGCCAGCAGCCTAGTCCAGACAGGGGGCGGAAACACCATATATTTT. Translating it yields CASSLVQTGGGNTIYF.

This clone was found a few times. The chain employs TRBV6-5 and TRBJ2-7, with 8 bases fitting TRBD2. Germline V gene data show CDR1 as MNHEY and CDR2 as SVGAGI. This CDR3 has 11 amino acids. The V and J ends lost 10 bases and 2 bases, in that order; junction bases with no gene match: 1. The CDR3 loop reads CATGRAYEQYF. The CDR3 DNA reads TGTGCCACCGGGAGGGCCTACGAGCAGTACTTC.

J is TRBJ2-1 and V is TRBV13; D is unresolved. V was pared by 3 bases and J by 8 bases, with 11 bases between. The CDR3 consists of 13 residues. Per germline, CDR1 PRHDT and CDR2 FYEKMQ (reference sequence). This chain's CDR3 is CASSFPGFDEQFF. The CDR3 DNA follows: TGTGCCAGCAGCTTCCCTGGGTTCGATGAGCAGTTCTTC.

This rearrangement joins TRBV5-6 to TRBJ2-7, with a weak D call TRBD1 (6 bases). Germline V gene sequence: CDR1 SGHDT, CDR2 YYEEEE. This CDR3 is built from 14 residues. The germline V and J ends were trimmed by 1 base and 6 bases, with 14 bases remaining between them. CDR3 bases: TGTGCCAGCAGCTTGATGTCAGGGGCTGGCGAGCAGTACTTC. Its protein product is CASSLMSGAGEQYF. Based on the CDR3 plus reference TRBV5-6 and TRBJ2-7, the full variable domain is DAGVTQSPTHLIKTRGQQVTLRCSPKSGHDTVSWYQQALGQGPQFIFQYYEEEERQRGNFPDRFSGHQFPNYSSELNVNALLLGDSALYLCASSLMSGAGEQYFGPGTRLTVT.

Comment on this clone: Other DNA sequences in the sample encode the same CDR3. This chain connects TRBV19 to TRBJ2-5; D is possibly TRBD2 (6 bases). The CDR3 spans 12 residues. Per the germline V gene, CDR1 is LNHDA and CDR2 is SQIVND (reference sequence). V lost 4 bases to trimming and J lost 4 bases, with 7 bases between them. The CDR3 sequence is CASSTGGETQYF. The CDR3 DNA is TGTGCCAGTAGTACCGGGGGAGAGACCCAGTACTTC.

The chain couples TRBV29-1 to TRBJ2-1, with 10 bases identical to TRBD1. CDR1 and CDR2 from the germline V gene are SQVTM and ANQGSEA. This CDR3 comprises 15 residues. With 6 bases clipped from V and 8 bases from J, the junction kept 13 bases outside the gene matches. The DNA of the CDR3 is TGCAGCGTCGGTCAGACAGGGGGCCTTTACGATGAGCAGTTCTTC. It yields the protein CSVGQTGGLYDEQFF.

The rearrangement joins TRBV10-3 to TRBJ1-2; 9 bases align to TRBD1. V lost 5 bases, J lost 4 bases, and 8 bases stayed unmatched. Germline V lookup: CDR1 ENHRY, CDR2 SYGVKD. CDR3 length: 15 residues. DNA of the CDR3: TGTGCCATCAGTATTACAGGGGGCGAGGGCTATGGCTACACCTTC. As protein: CAISITGGEGYGYTF.

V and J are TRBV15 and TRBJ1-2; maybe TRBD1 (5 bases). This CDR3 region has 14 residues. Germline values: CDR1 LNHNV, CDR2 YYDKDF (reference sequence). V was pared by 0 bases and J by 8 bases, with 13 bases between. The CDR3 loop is CATSRDARAGGYTF. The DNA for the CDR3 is TGTGCCACCAGCAGAGATGCCAGGGCGGGCGGCTACACCTTC.

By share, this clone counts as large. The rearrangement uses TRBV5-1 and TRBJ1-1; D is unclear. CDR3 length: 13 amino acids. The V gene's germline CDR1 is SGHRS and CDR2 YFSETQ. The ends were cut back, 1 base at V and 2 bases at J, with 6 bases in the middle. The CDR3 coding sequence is TGCGCCAGCAGCTTGAACGCAAACACTGAAGCTTTCTTT. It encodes CASSLNANTEAFF.

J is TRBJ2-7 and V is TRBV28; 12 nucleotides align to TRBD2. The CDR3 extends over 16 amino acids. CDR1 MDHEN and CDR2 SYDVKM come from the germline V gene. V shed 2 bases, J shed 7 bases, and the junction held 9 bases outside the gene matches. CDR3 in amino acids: CASSLPRTSGIREQYF. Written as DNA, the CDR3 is TGTGCCAGCAGTTTACCCCGGACTAGCGGGATCAGGGAGCAGTACTTC.

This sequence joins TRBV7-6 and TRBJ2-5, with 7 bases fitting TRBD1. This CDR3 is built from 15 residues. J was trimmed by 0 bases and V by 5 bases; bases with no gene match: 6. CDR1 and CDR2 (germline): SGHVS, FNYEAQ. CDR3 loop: CASSKGQINQETQYF. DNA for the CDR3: TGTGCCAGCAGCAAGGGACAGATCAACCAAGAGACCCAGTACTTC.

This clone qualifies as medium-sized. The CDR3 region has the DNA TGTGCCAGCAGTGACGAAGAGGGTTACTTTCAAGAGACCCAGTACTTC. Protein product: CASSDEEGYFQETQYF. J is TRBJ2-5 and V is TRBV6-4, with D tentatively TRBD2 (5 bases). The length of the CDR3 is 16 residues. Between the trimmed V and J ends, which lost 2 bases and 2 bases, there was a span of 15 bases. CDR1 and CDR2 (germline): MRHNA, SNTAGT.

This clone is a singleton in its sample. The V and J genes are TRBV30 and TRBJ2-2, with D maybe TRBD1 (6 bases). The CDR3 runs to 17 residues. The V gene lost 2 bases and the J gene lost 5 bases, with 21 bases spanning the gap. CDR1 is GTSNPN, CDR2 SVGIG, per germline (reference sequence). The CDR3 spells CAWSIFIGGMSTGELFF. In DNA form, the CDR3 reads TGTGCCTGGAGTATCTTTATAGGGGGTATGAGTACCGGGGAGCTGTTTTTT.

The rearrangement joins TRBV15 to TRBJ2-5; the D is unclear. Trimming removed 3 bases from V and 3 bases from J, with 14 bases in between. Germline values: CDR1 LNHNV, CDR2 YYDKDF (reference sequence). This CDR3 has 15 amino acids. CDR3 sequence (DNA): TGTGCCACCAGCAGGGGTAACATGGTAGAAGAGACCCAGTACTTC. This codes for CATSRGNMVEETQYF. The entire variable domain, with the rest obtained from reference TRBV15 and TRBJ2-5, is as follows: DAMVIQNPRYQVTQFGKPVTLSCSQTLNHNVMYWYQQKSSQAPKLLFHYYDKDFNNEADTPDNFQSRRPNTSFCFLDIRSPGLGDTAMYLCATSRGNMVEETQYFGPGTRLLVL.

CDR3: CAIGTAYEQYF. CDR3 sequence (DNA): TGTGCCATCGGAACAGCCTACGAGCAGTACTTC. The chain joins TRBV10-3 to TRBJ2-7; D unresolved. This CDR3 has 11 residues. CDR1 is ENHRY and CDR2 is SYGVKD in the germline V gene. The ends were cut back, 8 bases at V and 2 bases at J, with 7 bases in the middle.

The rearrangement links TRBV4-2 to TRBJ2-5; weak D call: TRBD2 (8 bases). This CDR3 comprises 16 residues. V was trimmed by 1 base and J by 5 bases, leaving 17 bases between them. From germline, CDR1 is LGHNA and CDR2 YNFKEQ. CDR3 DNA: TGTGCCAGCAGCCAAGGTAACGGGAGGGGGCGTGAGACCCAGTACTTC. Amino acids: CASSQGNGRGRETQYF.

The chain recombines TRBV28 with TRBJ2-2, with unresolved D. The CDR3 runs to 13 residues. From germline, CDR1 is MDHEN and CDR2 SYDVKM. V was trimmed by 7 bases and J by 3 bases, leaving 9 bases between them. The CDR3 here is CASTRRHTGELFF. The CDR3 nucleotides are TGTGCCAGCACCCGACGGCACACCGGGGAGCTGTTTTTT.

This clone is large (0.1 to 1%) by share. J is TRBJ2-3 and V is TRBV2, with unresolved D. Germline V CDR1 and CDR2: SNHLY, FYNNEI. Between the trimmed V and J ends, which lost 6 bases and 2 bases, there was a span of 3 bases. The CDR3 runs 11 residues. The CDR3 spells CASSLTDTQYF. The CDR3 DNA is TGTGCCAGCAGCCTCACAGATACGCAGTATTTT.